The clone carrying this T cell receptor beta chain was recorded at least ten times. The target antigen is unknown. In TCRdb, the 5' RACE reads were re-called with MiXCR into one record per CDR3 protein. The sample has fewer than 55,000 distinct CDR3 sequences; under 7.5% are singletons. The data stem from a study of early T cells in non-severe SARS-CoV-2 infection. Study overall: The chains were unpaired, and the sequenced material was bulk RNA from unsorted whole blood.

Regarding the study as a whole: CD4 and private specificities were missed by VDJdb matching, which favored anti-spike CD8 responses.

Germline CDR1 MGHRA, CDR2 YSYEKL. This CDR3 region has 17 residues. Between the trimmed V and J ends, which lost 0 bases and 5 bases, there was a span of 16 bases. The chain employs TRBV4-1 and TRBJ2-2; TRBD1 might be the D (6 bases). Sequencing was performed on whole blood. The sequence came from an adult who was a healthcare worker with PCR-confirmed SARS-CoV-2 infection or an uninfected control (not recorded which). The CDR3 nucleotides read TGCGCCAGCAGCCAAGATGTTATACAGGGCGGGACCGGGGAGCTGTTTTTT. This codes for CASSQDVIQGGTGELFF.